Listed below are T cell receptor beta chains from one sample, sequenced in a study of OX40 agonist ivuxolimab in advanced cancers. TCRdb keeps only in-frame clones here, not all; method: immunoSEQ multiplex PCR. This repertoire shows some 80,000 clones, 80% to 90% found once; its top ten account for roughly 2%. This sample comprised CD4+ or CD8+ T cells sorted from blood, obtained in a trial of the OX40 agonist ivuxolimab. Receptors originate from an adult with an advanced solid tumor such as melanoma, head and neck, liver or kidney cancer. Each CDR3 is given with its conserved first and last residue. The D gene is left open where the match is weak. The size field is filled for only some rows; it gives once, few, many or a size class.

clone size: NA; V gene: TRBV2; J gene: TRBJ1-1; D gene: NA; CDR3 DNA: TGTGCCAGCAGCCTGACAGATTTGGGGACTGAAGCTTTCTTT; CDR3 protein: CASSLTDLGTEAFF
clone size: NA; V gene: TRBV18; J gene: TRBJ1-2; D gene: NA; CDR3 DNA: TGTGCCAGCTCACCACCGGGAGAGGGGGGAAATGGCTACACCTTC; CDR3 protein: CASSPPGEGGNGYTF
clone size: NA; V gene: TRBV20-1; J gene: TRBJ1-2; D gene: NA; CDR3 DNA: TGCAGTGCTAGTCGAGGCTATGGCTACACCTTC; CDR3 protein: CSASRGYGYTF
clone size: once; V gene: TRBV6-5; J gene: TRBJ1-2; D gene: TRBD1; CDR3 DNA: TGTGCCAGCAGTTACCGGGACAGGGTCTGGGAGGGCTACACCTTC; CDR3 protein: CASSYRDRVWEGYTF
clone size: NA; V gene: TRBV5-6; J gene: TRBJ2-7; D gene: TRBD1; CDR3 DNA: TGTGCCAGCAGCTTGGCAGGGGGCATCGACGAGCAGTACTTC; CDR3 protein: CASSLAGGIDEQYF
clone size: NA; V gene: TRBV5-1; J gene: TRBJ1-4; D gene: TRBD1; CDR3 DNA: TGCGCCAGCAGCTCACGTACAGGGGACGGTGAAAAACTGTTTTTT; CDR3 protein: CASSSRTGDGEKLFF
clone size: NA; V gene: TRBV7-3; J gene: TRBJ2-3; D gene: NA; CDR3 DNA: TGTGCCAGCAGCTTATGGGGACTTAGCACAGATACGCAGTATTTT; CDR3 protein: CASSLWGLSTDTQYF
clone size: once; V gene: TRBV19; J gene: TRBJ1-1; D gene: NA; CDR3 DNA: TGTGCCAGTACTGCTGGAGGGGAGGACACTGAAACTTTCTTT; CDR3 protein: CASTAGGEDTETFF
clone size: NA; V gene: TRBV5-1; J gene: TRBJ2-2; D gene: TRBD1; CDR3 DNA: TGCGCCAGCAGGTCCGGGACAGGGGGGACCGGGGAGCTGTTTTTT; CDR3 protein: CASRSGTGGTGELFF
clone size: NA; V gene: TRBV6-5; J gene: TRBJ2-7; D gene: NA; CDR3 DNA: TGTGCCAGCAGTTACCCCGGTAGGGGCTACGAGCAGTACTTC; CDR3 protein: CASSYPGRGYEQYF
clone size: NA; V gene: TRBV5-1; J gene: TRBJ2-6; D gene: NA; CDR3 DNA: TGCGCCAGCAGCTTGGGTGGGGCCTCTGGGGCCAACGTCCTGACTTTC; CDR3 protein: CASSLGGASGANVLTF
clone size: NA; V gene: TRBV28; J gene: TRBJ2-5; D gene: TRBD1; CDR3 DNA: TGTGCCAGCAGCTTAGTACAGGGGGTAGAGACCCAGTACTTC; CDR3 protein: CASSLVQGVETQYF
clone size: NA; V gene: TRBV7-9; J gene: TRBJ1-1; D gene: NA; CDR3 DNA: TGTGCCAGCAGCAACGAGGGGAGCACTGAAGCTTTCTTT; CDR3 protein: CASSNEGSTEAFF
clone size: NA; V gene: TRBV6-6; J gene: TRBJ1-6; D gene: NA; CDR3 DNA: TGTGCCAGCAGTTACCGGGAGGGTTCTAATTCACCCCTCCACTTT; CDR3 protein: CASSYREGSNSPLHF
clone size: NA; V gene: TRBV19; J gene: TRBJ1-6; D gene: TRBD1; CDR3 DNA: TGTGCCAGTAAGCTCGGACAGGGTGGACCCCTCCACTTT; CDR3 protein: CASKLGQGGPLHF
clone size: NA; V gene: TRBV30; J gene: TRBJ2-7; D gene: NA; CDR3 DNA: TGTGCCTGGGGAGTGAGCTCCTACGAGCAGTACTTC; CDR3 protein: CAWGVSSYEQYF
clone size: NA; V gene: TRBV28; J gene: TRBJ2-3; D gene: NA; CDR3 DNA: TGTGCCAGCAGTTTAACAATAGATACGCAGTATTTT; CDR3 protein: CASSLTIDTQYF
clone size: NA; V gene: TRBV5-1; J gene: TRBJ2-7; D gene: TRBD1; CDR3 DNA: TGCGCCAGCAGCTTCGCGCGAGGGGGCCTCGGGTACGAGCAGTACTTC; CDR3 protein: CASSFARGGLGYEQYF
clone size: NA; V gene: TRBV30; J gene: TRBJ1-2; D gene: NA; CDR3 DNA: TGTGCCTGGAGTGTGGGCTGGTATGGCTACACCTTC; CDR3 protein: CAWSVGWYGYTF
clone size: NA; V gene: TRBV28; J gene: TRBJ2-1; D gene: TRBD2; CDR3 DNA: TGTGCCAGCAGCCCGGGGGGATCCTACAATGAGCAGTTCTTC; CDR3 protein: CASSPGGSYNEQFF
clone size: once; V gene: TRBV6-5; J gene: TRBJ1-2; D gene: NA; CDR3 DNA: TGTGCCAGCAGGCGGGGCTCCTATGGCTACACCTTC; CDR3 protein: CASRRGSYGYTF
clone size: NA; V gene: TRBV7-9; J gene: TRBJ2-3; D gene: NA; CDR3 DNA: TGTGCCAGCAGCTTAGGCGACAGCACAGATACGCAGTATTTT; CDR3 protein: CASSLGDSTDTQYF
clone size: NA; V gene: TRBV7-9; J gene: TRBJ1-6; D gene: NA; CDR3 DNA: TGTGCCAGCAACGGGGCCGGGGATATATCACCCCTCCACTTT; CDR3 protein: CASNGAGDISPLHF
clone size: NA; V gene: TRBV2; J gene: TRBJ2-5; D gene: TRBD1; CDR3 DNA: TGTGCCAGCAGTGAAGACGAGGGGGCTAAAGAGACCCAGTACTTC; CDR3 protein: CASSEDEGAKETQYF
clone size: NA; V gene: TRBV21-1; J gene: TRBJ2-5; D gene: NA; CDR3 DNA: TGTGCCAGCAGAGGGCTGGGACAGAAAGAGACCCAGTACTTC; CDR3 protein: CASRGLGQKETQYF
clone size: NA; V gene: TRBV4-3; J gene: TRBJ2-7; D gene: NA; CDR3 DNA: TGCGCCAGTGCCCTAGCCGTAGGGGATTCCTACGAGCAGTACTTC; CDR3 protein: CASALAVGDSYEQYF
clone size: NA; V gene: TRBV27; J gene: TRBJ1-2; D gene: TRBD1; CDR3 DNA: TGTGCCAGCAGTTTGACAGGGGCGGCGAACTATGGCTACACCTTC; CDR3 protein: CASSLTGAANYGYTF
clone size: NA; V gene: TRBV5-4; J gene: TRBJ2-1; D gene: TRBD2; CDR3 DNA: TGTGCCAGCAGCGACACTAGCGGGGCCTACAATGAGCAGTTCTTC; CDR3 protein: CASSDTSGAYNEQFF
clone size: NA; V gene: TRBV7-2; J gene: TRBJ2-5; D gene: NA; CDR3 DNA: TGTGCCAGCAGCTTATGGCAGGGACAAGAGACCCAGTACTTC; CDR3 protein: CASSLWQGQETQYF
clone size: NA; V gene: TRBV6-5; J gene: TRBJ2-7; D gene: NA; CDR3 DNA: TGTGCCAGCCGTGGGCGGGCCGATTCCTACGAGCAGTACTTC; CDR3 protein: CASRGRADSYEQYF
clone size: NA; V gene: TRBV5-1; J gene: TRBJ2-5; D gene: NA; CDR3 DNA: TGCGCCAGCAGCTTGGGGAGGGAGACCCAGTACTTC; CDR3 protein: CASSLGRETQYF
clone size: NA; V gene: TRBV27; J gene: TRBJ1-2; D gene: NA; CDR3 DNA: TGTGCCAGCAGTACCTCAACAGGGAAGGTTAGTGGCTACACCTTC; CDR3 protein: CASSTSTGKVSGYTF
clone size: NA; V gene: TRBV11-2; J gene: TRBJ2-7; D gene: TRBD1; CDR3 DNA: TGTGCCAGCAGCTTAGTAACCGGGACAGGGGCCTACGAGCAGTACTTC; CDR3 protein: CASSLVTGTGAYEQYF
clone size: NA; V gene: TRBV18; J gene: TRBJ1-1; D gene: NA; CDR3 DNA: TGTGCCAGCTCACCACGTCCGAATTCTTTGGAGGGTGAAGCTTTCTTT; CDR3 protein: CASSPRPNSLEGEAFF
clone size: NA; V gene: TRBV5-1; J gene: TRBJ1-5; D gene: NA; CDR3 DNA: TGCGCCAGCAGCCCCGTTGGGGGCGACAATCAGCCCCAGCATTTT; CDR3 protein: CASSPVGGDNQPQHF
clone size: once; V gene: TRBV6-5; J gene: TRBJ1-1; D gene: NA; CDR3 DNA: TGTGCCAGCAAAGGGGGGCAGGAAAACACTGAAGCTTTCTTT; CDR3 protein: CASKGGQENTEAFF
clone size: NA; V gene: TRBV30; J gene: TRBJ1-3; D gene: NA; CDR3 DNA: TGTGCCTGGAGTGTACTGTACACCATATATTTT; CDR3 protein: CAWSVLYTIYF
clone size: NA; V gene: TRBV5-4; J gene: TRBJ2-1; D gene: NA; CDR3 DNA: TGTGCCAGCAGCTTGCCAGGGGCAAATGAGCAGTTCTTC; CDR3 protein: CASSLPGANEQFF
clone size: NA; V gene: TRBV11-3; J gene: TRBJ2-7; D gene: NA; CDR3 DNA: TGTGCCAGCAGCCCGACAGGCCACCAGGAGGACGAGCAGTACTTC; CDR3 protein: CASSPTGHQEDEQYF
clone size: NA; V gene: TRBV5-1; J gene: TRBJ2-1; D gene: NA; CDR3 DNA: TGCGCCAGCAGCTTGGTATTACAGGGGAGGAATGAGCAGTTCTTC; CDR3 protein: CASSLVLQGRNEQFF
clone size: NA; V gene: TRBV5-6; J gene: TRBJ2-7; D gene: NA; CDR3 DNA: TGTGCCAGCAGTTCCCGGGACACGGGCCACTACGAGCAGTACTTC; CDR3 protein: CASSSRDTGHYEQYF
clone size: NA; V gene: TRBV28; J gene: TRBJ2-7; D gene: TRBD2; CDR3 DNA: TGTGCCAGCAGACCAGGACTAGCCGAGCAGTACTTC; CDR3 protein: CASRPGLAEQYF
clone size: NA; V gene: TRBV5-4; J gene: TRBJ2-1; D gene: TRBD2; CDR3 DNA: TGTGCCAGCAGCTTGAGGTCTAGCGGGGTGAATGAGCAGTTCTTC; CDR3 protein: CASSLRSSGVNEQFF
clone size: NA; V gene: TRBV5-1; J gene: TRBJ1-4; D gene: NA; CDR3 DNA: TGCGCCAGCAGCGGCGGCCGGAGGGGAAATGAAAAACTGTTTTTT; CDR3 protein: CASSGGRRGNEKLFF
clone size: once; V gene: TRBV5-4; J gene: TRBJ1-1; D gene: NA; CDR3 DNA: TGTGCCAGCAGCTTGGATGGAGGGGGGAAAGCTTTCTTT; CDR3 protein: CASSLDGGGKAFF
clone size: NA; V gene: TRBV7-3; J gene: TRBJ1-3; D gene: NA; CDR3 DNA: TGTGCCAGCAGCTTATCCGGGGGCCACTCTGGAAACACCATATATTTT; CDR3 protein: CASSLSGGHSGNTIYF
clone size: NA; V gene: TRBV4-1; J gene: TRBJ2-7; D gene: NA; CDR3 DNA: TGCGCCAGCAGCCGCCTCCCGCAAGGGGCGAACTACGAGCAGTACTTC; CDR3 protein: CASSRLPQGANYEQYF
clone size: NA; V gene: TRBV11-3; J gene: TRBJ1-1; D gene: NA; CDR3 DNA: TGTGCCAGCAGCCGAAGGCGCGACACTGAAGCTTTCTTT; CDR3 protein: CASSRRRDTEAFF
clone size: NA; V gene: TRBV7-2; J gene: TRBJ1-4; D gene: TRBD1; CDR3 DNA: TGTGCCAGCAGCTTAGATTGGGACAGCAGAACTAATGAAAAACTGTTTTTT; CDR3 protein: CASSLDWDSRTNEKLFF
clone size: NA; V gene: TRBV6-6; J gene: TRBJ2-7; D gene: TRBD2; CDR3 DNA: TGTGCCAGCGTTGCGGGGGGGAGTTACGAGCAGTACTTC; CDR3 protein: CASVAGGSYEQYF
clone size: NA; V gene: TRBV11-3; J gene: TRBJ2-5; D gene: NA; CDR3 DNA: TGTGCCAGCAGCCCCGATAATCTATATGGGGAAGAGACCCAGTACTTC; CDR3 protein: CASSPDNLYGEETQYF
clone size: NA; V gene: TRBV7-3; J gene: TRBJ1-1; D gene: NA; CDR3 DNA: TGTGCCAGCAGCCCGACCGTTTCCATTAGCACTGAAGCTTTCTTT; CDR3 protein: CASSPTVSISTEAFF
clone size: NA; V gene: TRBV7-3; J gene: TRBJ1-1; D gene: NA; CDR3 DNA: TGTGCCAGCAGCTTGTCAGGGGCGGCCGGCACTGAAGCTTTCTTT; CDR3 protein: CASSLSGAAGTEAFF
clone size: NA; V gene: TRBV4-3; J gene: TRBJ1-4; D gene: TRBD1; CDR3 DNA: TGCGCCAGCAGCCAAGACCAGGGGGGGGATGAAAAACTGTTTTTT; CDR3 protein: CASSQDQGGDEKLFF
clone size: NA; V gene: TRBV7-9; J gene: TRBJ1-2; D gene: NA; CDR3 DNA: TGTGCCAGCAGCCCCCCGGCGGGGGCCGGCTATGGCTACACCTTC; CDR3 protein: CASSPPAGAGYGYTF
clone size: NA; V gene: TRBV7-3; J gene: TRBJ2-3; D gene: NA; CDR3 DNA: TGTGCCAGCAGCCCGAGCTCAGGGAATGTAGATACGCAGTATTTT; CDR3 protein: CASSPSSGNVDTQYF
clone size: NA; V gene: TRBV30; J gene: TRBJ1-6; D gene: NA; CDR3 DNA: TGTGCCTGGAGTGTATCCGGGTCAGGGGCATTCTATAATTCACCCCTCCACTTT; CDR3 protein: CAWSVSGSGAFYNSPLHF